This T cell receptor (beta chain) was sequenced in a study of T cell responses to AZD1222 COVID-19 vaccine. Germline loops: CDR1 SQVTM, CDR2 ANQGSEA. This CDR3 is 11 amino acids long. J gave up 8 bases and V 5 bases, and 3 bases lay outside the gene matches. This table comes from immunoSEQ multiplex PCR, and its TCRdb copy is limited to in-frame clones, with some not included. This sample has 150,000 to 200,000 clones, with 87% found just once. Sequences were derived from peripheral blood, sampled on day 0 of MenACWY control vaccination. This TCR derives from an adult in good health. This chain joins TRBV29-1 and TRBJ2-1; TRBD1 matches 7 bases. This CDR3 is CSVKGADEQFF. The DNA for the CDR3 is TGCAGCGTTAAGGGGGCCGATGAGCAGTTCTTC.